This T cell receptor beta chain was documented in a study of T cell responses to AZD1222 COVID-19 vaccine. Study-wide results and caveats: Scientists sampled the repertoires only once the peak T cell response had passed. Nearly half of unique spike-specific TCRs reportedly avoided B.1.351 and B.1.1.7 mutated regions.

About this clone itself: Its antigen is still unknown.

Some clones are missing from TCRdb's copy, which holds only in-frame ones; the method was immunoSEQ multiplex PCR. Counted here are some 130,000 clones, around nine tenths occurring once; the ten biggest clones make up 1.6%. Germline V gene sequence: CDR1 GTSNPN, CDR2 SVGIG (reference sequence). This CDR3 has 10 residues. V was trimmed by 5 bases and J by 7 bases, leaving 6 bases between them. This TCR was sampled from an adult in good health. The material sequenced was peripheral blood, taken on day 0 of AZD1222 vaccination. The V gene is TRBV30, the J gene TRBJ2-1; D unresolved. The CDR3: CAWGLNEQFF. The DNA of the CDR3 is TGTGCCTGGGGTCTGAATGAGCAGTTCTTC. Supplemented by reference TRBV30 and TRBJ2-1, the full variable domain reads SQTIHQWPATLVQPVGSPLSLECTVEGTSNPNLYWYRQAAGRGLQLLFYSVGIGQISSEVPQNLSASRPQDRQFILSSKKLLLSDSGFYLCAWGLNEQFFGPGTRLTVL.